The present T cell receptor (beta chain) was sequenced within a study of blood T cell repertoires in COVID-19. Turning to the study itself: Acute and convalescent COVID-19 samples came from the United States, Italy and Spain. Nucleic acid was either cDNA or gDNA, and it came from T cells, B-cell-depleted T cells, or PBMCs.

Germline CDR1 and CDR2: SGHDT and YYEEEE. Trimming stripped 0 bases from V and 0 bases from J, with 15 bases between. This CDR3 contains 17 residues. Original methodology: Amplification of reference gene primers was used by the study to estimate nucleated cell counts. Generated by immunoSEQ multiplex PCR, the TCRdb table keeps only in-frame clones and is missing some. D and trimming come from the DNA, and the V and J calls and clone size come from that table. This sample carries 150,000 to 200,000 clones, 94% of them seen once, and the ten largest clones take roughly 0.76%. This clonotype was sampled from a man aged 25 to 40 with COVID-19, enrolled during active disease. The gene calls are TRBV5-6 and TRBJ1-1; D might be TRBD1 (6 bases). Material for sequencing was peripheral blood. CDR3 in amino acids: CASSLAIGNRVNTEAFF. CDR3 in DNA: TGTGCCAGCAGCTTGGCTATCGGAAACAGGGTGAACACTGAAGCTTTCTTT. The full variable domain, in which reference TRBV5-6 and TRBJ1-1 provide the parts outside the CDR3, is DAGVTQSPTHLIKTRGQQVTLRCSPKSGHDTVSWYQQALGQGPQFIFQYYEEEERQRGNFPDRFSGHQFPNYSSELNVNALLLGDSALYLCASSLAIGNRVNTEAFFGQGTRLTVV.